This record looks at one TCR beta chain sequence and its context. Its antigen is undetermined. This sample was included in a study of T cells in Graves' hyperthyroidism and ophthalmopathy. Patients with ophthalmopathy all had a Clinical Activity Score of at least 3, a NOSPECS grade of at least 4 and duration under 3 months. The PBMCs were taken from more than 8 ml of fresh peripheral blood. Study-wide findings and caveats: Expanded thyroid clonotypes (above 0.001) were mostly also found in blood.

The CDR3 consists of 17 residues. CDR1 DFQATT and CDR2 SNEGSKA come from the germline V gene (reference sequence). Amplified TCR beta CDR3 regions derived from RNA transcripts. A set of HTBI primers served as the primers for a first-round RT-PCR of the TCR CDR3. TCRdb fed the multiplex PCR reads into MiXCR, producing one record per CDR3 protein. The sample carries approximately 400,000 distinct CDR3 sequences, about 14% recorded once. The chain links TRBV20-1 to TRBJ1-2, with 9 bases lining up with TRBD1. The receptor was isolated from a woman under 40 with Graves' ophthalmopathy. The sample consisted of blood. The chain's CDR3 is CGVDTGDRVNLGYGYTF. The CDR3 nucleotides read TGCGGAGTGGACACGGGGGACAGGGTTAATTTGGGCTATGGCTACACCTTC.